This T cell receptor beta chain emerged from a study of T cells in Graves' hyperthyroidism and ophthalmopathy. Lactation, pregnancy, other autoimmune disease or uncontrolled infection led to exclusion of patients. Looked up from germline, CDR1 is SGHKS and CDR2 is YYEKEE (reference sequence). Trimming removed 7 bases at V and 1 base at J, with 17 bases between. The CDR3 consists of 15 residues. TCR beta CDR3 region amplification was performed from RNA transcripts. The HTBI set primed first-round TCR CDR3 RT-PCR. TCRdb re-derived calls from the multiplex PCR reads in MiXCR, one entry per CDR3 protein. The table lists about 760,000 distinct CDR3 sequences, roughly a third of them singletons.

This receptor was identified in a woman in her forties with Graves' hyperthyroidism. What was sequenced was blood. The rearrangement joins TRBV5-5 to TRBJ2-5, with D possibly matching TRBD2 (5 bases). The CDR3, as DNA: TGTGCCAGCGATGTCGATGGGAGTGGCCAAGAGACCCAGTACTTC. Its protein product is CASDVDGSGQETQYF.